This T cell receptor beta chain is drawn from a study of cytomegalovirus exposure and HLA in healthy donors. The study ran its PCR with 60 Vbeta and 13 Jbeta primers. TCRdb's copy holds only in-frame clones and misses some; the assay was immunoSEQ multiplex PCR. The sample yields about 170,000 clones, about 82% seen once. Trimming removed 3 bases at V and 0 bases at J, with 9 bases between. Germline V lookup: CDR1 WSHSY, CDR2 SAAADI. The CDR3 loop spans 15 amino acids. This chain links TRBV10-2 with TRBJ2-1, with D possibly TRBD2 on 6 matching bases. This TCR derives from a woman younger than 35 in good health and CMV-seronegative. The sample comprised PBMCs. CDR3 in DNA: TGCGCCAGCAGTGATCGGGGGAGCTCCTACAATGAGCAGTTCTTC. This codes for CASSDRGSSYNEQFF.